This entry is about one T cell receptor (beta chain). Its target is not known. The same CDR3 is also encoded by other DNA sequences in this sample. The data are from a study of shared clonotypes between healthy human individuals. Study summary: Per-donor plates numbered three CD4 naive, three CD4 memory, two CD8 naive and one CD8 memory.

CDR3 length: 15 residues. Trimming cost V 1 base and J 2 bases, with 11 bases left between them. Germline V gene data show CDR1 as SGHRS and CDR2 as YFSETQ. Profiling relied on immunoSEQ multiplex PCR, and the TCRdb table lists in-frame clones only, not all of them. This table has around 2.1 million clones, 90% to 96% appearing once. Study-level results: Blood was the sole source, and tissue repertoires probably differ. Depth was large, yet rarefaction showed that sorted-subset sequencing was incomplete. Generation of non-shared clonotypes was less probable than generation of clonotypes shared by all four donors.

The clonotype was recovered from a man in his late teens or twenties in good health. The rearrangement links TRBV5-1 to TRBJ2-3; a weak D match, TRBD1 (6 bases). Sequenced material: naive CD4+ T cells sorted from blood. Stated subset: CD45RA+ positively selected. The CDR3 here is CASSLQGRDTDTQYF. The CDR3 DNA reads as TGCGCCAGCAGCTTGCAGGGGCGCGACACAGATACGCAGTATTTT.